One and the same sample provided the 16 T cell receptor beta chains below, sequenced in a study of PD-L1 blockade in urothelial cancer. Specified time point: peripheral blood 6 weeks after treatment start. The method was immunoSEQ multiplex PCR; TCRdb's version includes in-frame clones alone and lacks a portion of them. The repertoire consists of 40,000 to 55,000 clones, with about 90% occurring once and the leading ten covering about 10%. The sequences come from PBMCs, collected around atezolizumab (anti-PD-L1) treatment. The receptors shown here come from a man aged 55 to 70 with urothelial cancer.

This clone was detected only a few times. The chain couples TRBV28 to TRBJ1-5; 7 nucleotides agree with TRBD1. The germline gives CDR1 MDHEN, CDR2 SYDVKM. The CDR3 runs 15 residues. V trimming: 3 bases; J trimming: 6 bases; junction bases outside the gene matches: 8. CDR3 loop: CASSLATGLVQPQHF. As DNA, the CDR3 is TGTGCCAGCAGTTTGGCGACAGGGTTAGTTCAGCCCCAGCATTTT.

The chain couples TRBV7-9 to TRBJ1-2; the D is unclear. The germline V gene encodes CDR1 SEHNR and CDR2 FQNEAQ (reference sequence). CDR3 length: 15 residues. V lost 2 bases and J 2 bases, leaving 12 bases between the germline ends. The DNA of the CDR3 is TGTGCCAGCAGCTTAATCGGGGATCTCAACTATGGCTACACCTTC. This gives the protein CASSLIGDLNYGYTF.

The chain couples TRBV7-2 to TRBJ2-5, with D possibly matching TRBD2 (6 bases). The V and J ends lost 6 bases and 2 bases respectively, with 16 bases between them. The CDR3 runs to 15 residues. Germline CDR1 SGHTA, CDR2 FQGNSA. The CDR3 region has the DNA TGTGCCAGCAGTCGGGCCCCACGGGGGCAAGAGACCCAGTACTTC. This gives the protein CASSRAPRGQETQYF.

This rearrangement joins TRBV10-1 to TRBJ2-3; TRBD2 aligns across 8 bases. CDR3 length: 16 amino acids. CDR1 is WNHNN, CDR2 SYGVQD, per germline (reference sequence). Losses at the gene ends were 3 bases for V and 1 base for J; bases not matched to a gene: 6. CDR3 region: CASSETGGARTDTQYF. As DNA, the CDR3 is TGCGCCAGCAGTGAAACCGGGGGGGCCCGCACAGATACGCAGTATTTT.

CDR3 DNA sequence: TGTGCCAGCAGCTTAAGCGGGGAATACAATGAGCAGTTCTTC. Translated: CASSLSGEYNEQFF. The chain joins TRBV11-2 to TRBJ2-1; 7 nucleotides line up with TRBD2. The germline CDR1 and CDR2 sequences are SGHAT and FQNNGV. J gave up 4 bases and V 2 bases, and 2 bases lay outside the gene matches. The CDR3 has 14 amino acids.

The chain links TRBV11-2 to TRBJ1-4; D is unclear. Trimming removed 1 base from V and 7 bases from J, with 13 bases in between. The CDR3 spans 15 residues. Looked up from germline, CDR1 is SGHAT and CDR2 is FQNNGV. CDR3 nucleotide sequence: TGTGCCAGCAGCTTAGCCGGGTCCCGGAGTGAAAAACTGTTTTTT. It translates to CASSLAGSRSEKLFF.

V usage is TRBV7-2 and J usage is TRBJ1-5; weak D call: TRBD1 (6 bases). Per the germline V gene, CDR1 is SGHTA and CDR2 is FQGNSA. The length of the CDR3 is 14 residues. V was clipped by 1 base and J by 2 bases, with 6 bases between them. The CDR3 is CASSLGQGNQPQHF. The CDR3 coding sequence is TGTGCCAGCAGCTTAGGACAGGGCAATCAGCCCCAGCATTTT.

CDR3 residues: CASSSSGQFVGELFF. Here the CDR3 DNA reads TGTGCCAGCAGCTCCTCGGGACAGTTTGTCGGGGAGCTGTTTTTT. The chain joins TRBV7-2 to TRBJ2-2, with 7 positions matching TRBD1. V dropped 4 bases and J dropped 7; count of bases not matched to a gene: 9. Looked up from germline, CDR1 is SGHTA and CDR2 is FQGNSA. CDR3 length: 15 residues.

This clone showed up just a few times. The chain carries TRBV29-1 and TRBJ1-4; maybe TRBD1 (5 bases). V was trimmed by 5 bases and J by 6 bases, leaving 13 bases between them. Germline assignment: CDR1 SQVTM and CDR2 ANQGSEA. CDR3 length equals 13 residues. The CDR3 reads CSVFSGADEKLFF. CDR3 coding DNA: TGCAGCGTTTTTTCTGGGGCGGATGAAAAACTGTTTTTT.

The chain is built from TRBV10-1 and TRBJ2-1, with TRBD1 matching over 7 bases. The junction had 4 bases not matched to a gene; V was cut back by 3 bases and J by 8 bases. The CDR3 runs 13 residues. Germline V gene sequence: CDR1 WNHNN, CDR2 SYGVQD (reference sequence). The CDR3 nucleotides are TGCGCCAGCAGTGAAAACAGGGGCTATGAGCAGTTCTTC. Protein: CASSENRGYEQFF.

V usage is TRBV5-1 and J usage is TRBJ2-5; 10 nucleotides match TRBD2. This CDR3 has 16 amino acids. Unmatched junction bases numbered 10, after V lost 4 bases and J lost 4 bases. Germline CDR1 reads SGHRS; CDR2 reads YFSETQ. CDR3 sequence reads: CASSPVGGTSVETQYF. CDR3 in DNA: TGCGCCAGCAGCCCCGTTGGCGGGACTAGCGTAGAGACCCAGTACTTC.

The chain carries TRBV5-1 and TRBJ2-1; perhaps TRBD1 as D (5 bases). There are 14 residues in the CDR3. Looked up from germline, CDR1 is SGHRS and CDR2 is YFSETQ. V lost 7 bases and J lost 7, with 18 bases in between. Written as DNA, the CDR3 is TGCGCCAGCTCCCGTGCAGGGCTTGCAAATGAGCAGTTCTTC. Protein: CASSRAGLANEQFF.

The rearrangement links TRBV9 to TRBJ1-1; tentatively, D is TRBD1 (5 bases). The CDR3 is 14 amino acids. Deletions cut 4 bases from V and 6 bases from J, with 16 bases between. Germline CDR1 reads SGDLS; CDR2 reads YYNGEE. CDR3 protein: CASSRGGRVAEAFF. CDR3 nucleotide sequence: TGTGCCAGCAGCCGGGGGGGGAGGGTGGCTGAAGCTTTCTTT.

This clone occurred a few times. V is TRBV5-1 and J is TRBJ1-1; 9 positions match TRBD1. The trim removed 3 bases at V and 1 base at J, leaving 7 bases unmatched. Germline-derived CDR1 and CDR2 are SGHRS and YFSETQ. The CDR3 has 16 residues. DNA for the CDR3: TGCGCCAGCAGCTCCCGGGACAGGGATACGAACACTGAAGCTTTCTTT. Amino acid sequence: CASSSRDRDTNTEAFF.

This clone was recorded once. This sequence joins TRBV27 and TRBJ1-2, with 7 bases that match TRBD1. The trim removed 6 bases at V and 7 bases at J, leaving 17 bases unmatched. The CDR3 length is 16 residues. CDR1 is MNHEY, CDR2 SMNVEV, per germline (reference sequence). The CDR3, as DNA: TGTGCCAGCAGCCAATGGACAGGTGCCGTTTTTGGTGGCTACACCTTC. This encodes CASSQWTGAVFGGYTF.

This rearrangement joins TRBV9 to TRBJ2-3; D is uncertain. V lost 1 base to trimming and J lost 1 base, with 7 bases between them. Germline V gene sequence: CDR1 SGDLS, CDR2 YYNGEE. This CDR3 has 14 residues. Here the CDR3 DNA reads TGTGCCAGCAGCGTATTCCAGGGCACAGATACGCAGTATTTT. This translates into CASSVFQGTDTQYF.